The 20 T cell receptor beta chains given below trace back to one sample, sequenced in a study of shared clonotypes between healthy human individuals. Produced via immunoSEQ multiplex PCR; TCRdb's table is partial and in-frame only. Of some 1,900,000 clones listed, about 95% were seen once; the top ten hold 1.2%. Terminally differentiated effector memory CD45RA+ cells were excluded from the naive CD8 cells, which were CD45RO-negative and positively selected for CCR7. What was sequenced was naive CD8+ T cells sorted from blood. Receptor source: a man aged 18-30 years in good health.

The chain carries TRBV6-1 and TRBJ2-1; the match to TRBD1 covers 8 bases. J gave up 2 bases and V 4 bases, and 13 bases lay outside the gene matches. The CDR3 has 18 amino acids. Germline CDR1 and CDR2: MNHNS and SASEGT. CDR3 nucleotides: TGTGCCAGCAGTGGTCAGGGGGCTCCGGACTATCCCTACAATGAGCAGTTCTTC. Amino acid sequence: CASSGQGAPDYPYNEQFF.

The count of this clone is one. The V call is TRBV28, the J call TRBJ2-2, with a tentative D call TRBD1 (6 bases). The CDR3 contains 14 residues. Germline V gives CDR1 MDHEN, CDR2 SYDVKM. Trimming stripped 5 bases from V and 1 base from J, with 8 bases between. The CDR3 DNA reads TGTGCCAGCAGTCGGGGACAGAACACCGGGGAGCTGTTTTTT. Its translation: CASSRGQNTGELFF.

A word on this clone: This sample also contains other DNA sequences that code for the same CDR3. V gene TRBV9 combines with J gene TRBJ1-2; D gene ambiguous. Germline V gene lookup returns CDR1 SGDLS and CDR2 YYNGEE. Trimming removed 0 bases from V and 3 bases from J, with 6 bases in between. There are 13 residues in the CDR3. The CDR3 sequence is CASSVGQDYGYTF. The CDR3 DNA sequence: TGTGCCAGCAGCGTAGGGCAGGACTATGGCTACACCTTC.

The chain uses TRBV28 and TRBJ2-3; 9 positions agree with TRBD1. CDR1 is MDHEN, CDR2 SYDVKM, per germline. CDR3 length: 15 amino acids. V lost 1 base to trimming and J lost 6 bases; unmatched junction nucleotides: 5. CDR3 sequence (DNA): TGTGCCAGCAGTTTATACGGACAGGGGTTCGATACGCAGTATTTT. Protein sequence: CASSLYGQGFDTQYF.

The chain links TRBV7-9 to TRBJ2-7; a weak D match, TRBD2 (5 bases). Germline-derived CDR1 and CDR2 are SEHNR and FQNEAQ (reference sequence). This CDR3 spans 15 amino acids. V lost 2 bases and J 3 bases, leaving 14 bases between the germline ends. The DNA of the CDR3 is TGTGCCAGCAGCTTAACCGAAGGCGCGGGCTACGAGCAGTACTTC. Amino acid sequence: CASSLTEGAGYEQYF.

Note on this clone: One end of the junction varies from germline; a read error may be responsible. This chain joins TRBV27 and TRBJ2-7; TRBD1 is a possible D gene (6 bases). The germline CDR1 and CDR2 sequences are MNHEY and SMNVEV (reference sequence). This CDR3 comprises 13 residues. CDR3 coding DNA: TGTGCCAGCAGGCTGGGACACCACTACGAACAGTACTTC. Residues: CASRLGHHYEQYF.

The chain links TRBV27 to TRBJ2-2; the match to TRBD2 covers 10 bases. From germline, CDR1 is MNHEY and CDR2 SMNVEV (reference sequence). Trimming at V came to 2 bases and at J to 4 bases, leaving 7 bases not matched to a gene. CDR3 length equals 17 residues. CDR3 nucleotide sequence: TGTGCCAGCAGTTTACTTAGCGGGGGGCTTAGCACCGGGGAGCTGTTTTTT. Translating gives CASSLLSGGLSTGELFF.

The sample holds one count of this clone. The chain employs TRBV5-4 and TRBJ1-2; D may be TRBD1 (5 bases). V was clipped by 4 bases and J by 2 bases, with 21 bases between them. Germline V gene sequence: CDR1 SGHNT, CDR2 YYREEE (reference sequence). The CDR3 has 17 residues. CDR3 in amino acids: CASSPEVTGDANYGYTF. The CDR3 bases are TGTGCCAGCAGCCCCGAAGTTACAGGAGACGCAAACTATGGCTACACCTTC.

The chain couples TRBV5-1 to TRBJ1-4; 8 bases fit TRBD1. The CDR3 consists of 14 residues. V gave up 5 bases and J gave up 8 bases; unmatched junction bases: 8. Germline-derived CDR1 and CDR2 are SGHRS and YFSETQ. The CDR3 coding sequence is TGCGCCAGCAGAACCGGACAGGGAGAAGAAAAACTGTTTTTT. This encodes CASRTGQGEEKLFF.

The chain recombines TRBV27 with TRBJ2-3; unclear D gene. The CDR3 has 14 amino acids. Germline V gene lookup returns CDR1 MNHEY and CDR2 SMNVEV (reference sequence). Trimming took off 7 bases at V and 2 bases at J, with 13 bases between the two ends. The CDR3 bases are TGTGCCAGCAAAGACTTTGGGGACACAGATACGCAGTATTTT. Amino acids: CASKDFGDTDTQYF.

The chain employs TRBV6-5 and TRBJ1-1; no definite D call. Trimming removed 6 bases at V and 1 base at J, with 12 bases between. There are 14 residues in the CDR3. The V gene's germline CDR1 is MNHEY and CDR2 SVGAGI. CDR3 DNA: TGTGCCAGCAGCGAGACTTTGCGGAACACTGAAGCTTTCTTT. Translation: CASSETLRNTEAFF.

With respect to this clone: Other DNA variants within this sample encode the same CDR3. CDR3 amino acids: CASSLGRGPYEQYF. The CDR3 DNA follows: TGTGCCAGCAGTTTAGGGCGGGGGCCCTACGAGCAGTACTTC. This chain links TRBV28 with TRBJ2-7; tentatively, D is TRBD2 (7 bases). Trimming removed 2 bases at V and 2 bases at J, with 10 bases between. This CDR3 contains 14 residues. Looked up from germline, CDR1 is MDHEN and CDR2 is SYDVKM.

The CDR3 region is CASSSLLPFHTETQYF. CDR3 DNA: TGTGCCAGCAGTTCCCTTCTTCCTTTTCATACGGAGACCCAGTACTTC. V and J are TRBV6-6 and TRBJ2-5; D gene unclear. The V end was cut by 4 bases, the J end by 5 bases, with 20 bases between. From germline, CDR1 is MNHNY and CDR2 SVGAGI (reference sequence). CDR3 size: 16 residues.

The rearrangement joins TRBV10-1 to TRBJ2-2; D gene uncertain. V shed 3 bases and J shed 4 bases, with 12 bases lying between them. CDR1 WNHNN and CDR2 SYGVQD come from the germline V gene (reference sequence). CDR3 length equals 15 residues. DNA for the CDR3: TGCGCCAGCAGTGAAGGGTTGTCAACCACCGGGGAGCTGTTTTTT. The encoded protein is CASSEGLSTTGELFF.

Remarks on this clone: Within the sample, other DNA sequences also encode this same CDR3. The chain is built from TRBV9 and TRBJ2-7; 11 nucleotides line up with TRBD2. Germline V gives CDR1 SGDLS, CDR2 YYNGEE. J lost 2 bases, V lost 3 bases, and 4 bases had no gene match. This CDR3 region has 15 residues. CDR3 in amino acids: CASSATSGSPYEQYF. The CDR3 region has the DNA TGTGCCAGCAGCGCAACTAGCGGGAGTCCCTACGAGCAGTACTTC.

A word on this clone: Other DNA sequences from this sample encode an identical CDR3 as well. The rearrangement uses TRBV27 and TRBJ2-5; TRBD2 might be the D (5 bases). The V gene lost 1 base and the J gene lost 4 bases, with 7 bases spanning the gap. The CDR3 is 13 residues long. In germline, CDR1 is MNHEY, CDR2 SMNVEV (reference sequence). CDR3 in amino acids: CASSLYRGETQYF. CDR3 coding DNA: TGTGCCAGCAGTTTATATCGGGGAGAGACCCAGTACTTC.

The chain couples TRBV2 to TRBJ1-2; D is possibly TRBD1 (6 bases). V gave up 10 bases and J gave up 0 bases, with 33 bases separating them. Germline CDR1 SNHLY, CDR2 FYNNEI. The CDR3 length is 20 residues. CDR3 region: CATLQSLFLGGGSSNYGYTF. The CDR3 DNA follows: TGTGCCACTCTTCAATCCCTCTTCTTAGGAGGGGGTTCCTCTAACTATGGCTACACCTTC.

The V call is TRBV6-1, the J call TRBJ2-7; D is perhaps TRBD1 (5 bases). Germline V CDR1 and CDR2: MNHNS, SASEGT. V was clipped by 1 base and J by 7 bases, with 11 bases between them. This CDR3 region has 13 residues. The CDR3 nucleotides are TGTGCCAGCAGTGAAGGTAGGGGCTGGGAGCAGTACTTC. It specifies CASSEGRGWEQYF.

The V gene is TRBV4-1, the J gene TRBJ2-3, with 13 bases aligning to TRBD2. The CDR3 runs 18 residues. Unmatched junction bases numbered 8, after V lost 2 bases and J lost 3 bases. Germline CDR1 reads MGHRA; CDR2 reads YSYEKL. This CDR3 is CASSQHRSGLAGTDTQYF. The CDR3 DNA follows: TGCGCCAGCAGCCAACACAGATCGGGACTAGCGGGGACAGATACGCAGTATTTT.

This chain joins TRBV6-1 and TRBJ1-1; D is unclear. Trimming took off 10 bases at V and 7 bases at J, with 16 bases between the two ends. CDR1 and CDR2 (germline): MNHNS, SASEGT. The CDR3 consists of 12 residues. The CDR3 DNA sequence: TGTGCCACCCGTACCTCAGGAGTTGAAGCTTTCTTT. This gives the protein CATRTSGVEAFF.